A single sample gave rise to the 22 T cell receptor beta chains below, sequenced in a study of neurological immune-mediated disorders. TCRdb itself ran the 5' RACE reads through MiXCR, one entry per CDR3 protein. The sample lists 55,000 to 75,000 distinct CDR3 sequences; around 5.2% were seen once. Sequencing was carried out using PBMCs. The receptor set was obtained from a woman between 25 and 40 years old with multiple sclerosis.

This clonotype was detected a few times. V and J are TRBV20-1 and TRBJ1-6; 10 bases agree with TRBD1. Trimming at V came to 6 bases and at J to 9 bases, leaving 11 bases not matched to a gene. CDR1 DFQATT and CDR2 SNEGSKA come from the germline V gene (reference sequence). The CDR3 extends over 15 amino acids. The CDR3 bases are TGCAGTGCCCCGCCGGGACAGGGGTTTCGTTCACCCCTCCACTTT. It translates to CSAPPGQGFRSPLHF.

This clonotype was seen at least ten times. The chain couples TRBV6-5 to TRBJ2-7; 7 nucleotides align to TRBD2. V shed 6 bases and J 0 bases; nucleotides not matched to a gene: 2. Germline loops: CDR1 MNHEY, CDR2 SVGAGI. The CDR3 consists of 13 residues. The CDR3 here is CASSRGSSYEQYF. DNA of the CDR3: TGTGCCAGCAGCCGCGGGAGCTCCTACGAGCAGTACTTC.

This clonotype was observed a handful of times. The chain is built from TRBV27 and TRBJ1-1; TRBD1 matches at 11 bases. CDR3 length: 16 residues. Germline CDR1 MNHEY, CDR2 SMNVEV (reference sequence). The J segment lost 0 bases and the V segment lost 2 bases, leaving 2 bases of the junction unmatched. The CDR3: CASSLKGQGVNTEAFF. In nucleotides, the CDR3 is TGTGCCAGCAGTTTAAAGGGACAGGGGGTGAACACTGAAGCTTTCTTT.

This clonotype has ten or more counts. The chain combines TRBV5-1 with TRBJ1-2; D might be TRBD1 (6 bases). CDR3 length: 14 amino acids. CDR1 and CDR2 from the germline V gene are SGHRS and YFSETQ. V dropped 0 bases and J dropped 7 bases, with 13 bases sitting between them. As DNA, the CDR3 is TGCGCCAGCAGCTTGGTTGGGGGCTCGGGTGGCTACACCTTC. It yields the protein CASSLVGGSGGYTF. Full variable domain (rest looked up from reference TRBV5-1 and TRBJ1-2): KAGVTQTPRYLIKTRGQQVTLSCSPISGHRSVSWYQQTPGQGLQFLFEYFSETQRNKGNFPGRFSGRQFSNSRSEMNVSTLELGDSALYLCASSLVGGSGGYTFGSGTRLTVV.

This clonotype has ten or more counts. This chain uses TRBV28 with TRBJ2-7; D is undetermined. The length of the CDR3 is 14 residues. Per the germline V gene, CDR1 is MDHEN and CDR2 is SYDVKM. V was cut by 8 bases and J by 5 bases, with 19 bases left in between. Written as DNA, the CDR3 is TGTGCCAGCCGACAAGGGCACGGTCTCCACGAGCAGTACTTC. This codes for CASRQGHGLHEQYF.

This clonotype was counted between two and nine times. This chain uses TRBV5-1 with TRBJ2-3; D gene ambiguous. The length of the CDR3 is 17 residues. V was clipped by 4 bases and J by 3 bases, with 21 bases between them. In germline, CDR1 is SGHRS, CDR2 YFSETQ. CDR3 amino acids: CASSPLGLSRGTDTQYF. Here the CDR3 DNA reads TGCGCCAGCAGCCCTCTAGGGCTCTCAAGAGGTACAGATACGCAGTATTTT.

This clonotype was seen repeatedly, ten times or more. CDR3 region: CASSQERYGYTF. The CDR3 DNA follows: TGTGCCAGCAGCCAAGAACGCTATGGCTACACCTTC. The chain joins TRBV3-1 to TRBJ1-2, with D uncertain. CDR1 LGHDT and CDR2 YNNKEL come from the germline V gene (reference sequence). The CDR3 is 12 residues long. Trimming pared 0 bases from V and 4 bases from J, leaving 3 bases between. Drawing the rest from reference TRBV3-1 and TRBJ1-2, the complete variable domain is DTAVSQTPKYLVTQMGNDKSIKCEQNLGHDTMYWYKQDSKKFLKIMFSYNNKELIINETVPNRFSPKSPDKAHLNLHINSLELGDSAVYFCASSQERYGYTFGSGTRLTVV.

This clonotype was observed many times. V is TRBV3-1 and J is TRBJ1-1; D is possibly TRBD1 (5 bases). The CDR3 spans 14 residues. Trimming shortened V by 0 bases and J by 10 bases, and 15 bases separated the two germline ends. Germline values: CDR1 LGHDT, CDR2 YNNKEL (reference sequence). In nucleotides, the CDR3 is TGTGCCAGCAGCCAAGACACCGGGGGGGGTGCAGCTTTCTTT. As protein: CASSQDTGGGAAFF.

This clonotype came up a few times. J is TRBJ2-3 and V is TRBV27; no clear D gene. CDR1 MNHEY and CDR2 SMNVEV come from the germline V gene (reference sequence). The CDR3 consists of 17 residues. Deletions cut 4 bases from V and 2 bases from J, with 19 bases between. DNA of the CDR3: TGTGCCAGCAGTTCATCAGGCGTCACTGCCTTCACAGATACGCAGTATTTT. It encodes CASSSSGVTAFTDTQYF.

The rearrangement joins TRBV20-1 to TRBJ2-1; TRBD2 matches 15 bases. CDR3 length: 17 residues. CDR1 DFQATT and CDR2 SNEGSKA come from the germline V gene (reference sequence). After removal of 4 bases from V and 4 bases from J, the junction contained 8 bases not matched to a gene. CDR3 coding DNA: TGCAGTGCTATGGGACTAGCGGGGGGCCAAGGGTACAATGAGCAGTTCTTC. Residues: CSAMGLAGGQGYNEQFF.

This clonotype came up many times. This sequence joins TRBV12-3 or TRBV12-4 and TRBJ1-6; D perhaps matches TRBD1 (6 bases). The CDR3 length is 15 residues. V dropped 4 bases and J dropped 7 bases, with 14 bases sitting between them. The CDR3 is CASSSTGYGNSPLHF. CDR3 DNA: TGTGCCAGCAGTTCTACAGGGTACGGGAATTCACCCCTCCACTTT.

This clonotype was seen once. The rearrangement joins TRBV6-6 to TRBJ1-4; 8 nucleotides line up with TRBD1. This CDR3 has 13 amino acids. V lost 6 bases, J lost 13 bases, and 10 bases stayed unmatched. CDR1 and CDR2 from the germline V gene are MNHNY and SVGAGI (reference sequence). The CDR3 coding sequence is TGTGCCAGCAGCACGGACAGGGCAAAATCACTGTTTTTT. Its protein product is CASSTDRAKSLFF.

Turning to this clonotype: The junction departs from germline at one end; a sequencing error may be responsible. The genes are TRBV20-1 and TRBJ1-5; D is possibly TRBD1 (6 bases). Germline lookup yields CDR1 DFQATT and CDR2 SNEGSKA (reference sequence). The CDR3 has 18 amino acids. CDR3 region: CSARDGGLYRGSNQPQNF. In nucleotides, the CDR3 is TGCAGTGCTAGAGATGGGGGGCTGTATAGGGGAAGCAATCAGCCCCAGAATTTT.

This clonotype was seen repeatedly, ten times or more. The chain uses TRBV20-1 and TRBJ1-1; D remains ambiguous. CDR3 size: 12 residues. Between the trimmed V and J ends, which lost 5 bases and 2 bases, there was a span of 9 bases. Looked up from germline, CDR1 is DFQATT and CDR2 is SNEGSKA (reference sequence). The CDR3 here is CSASDGNTEAFF. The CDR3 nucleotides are TGCAGTGCTTCGGACGGCAACACTGAAGCTTTCTTT.

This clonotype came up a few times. CDR3 DNA: TGTGCCAGCAGTTTAACCGGGACAGTGGGACAGCCCCAGCATTTT. It encodes CASSLTGTVGQPQHF. The J gene is TRBJ1-5, the V gene TRBV27; 7 nucleotides match TRBD1. V lost 2 bases and J lost 7; bases outside the gene matches: 8. The germline V gene encodes CDR1 MNHEY and CDR2 SMNVEV (reference sequence). The CDR3 has 15 residues.

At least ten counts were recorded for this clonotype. CDR3 loop: CASSANPGLAGNEQFF. CDR3 nucleotides: TGCGCCAGCAGCGCTAACCCGGGACTAGCCGGTAATGAGCAGTTCTTC. V gene TRBV5-1 combines with J gene TRBJ2-1; TRBD2 matches 9 bases. The ends lost 4 bases at V and 7 bases at J; junction bases unmatched: 12. This CDR3 region has 16 residues. The germline V gene encodes CDR1 SGHRS and CDR2 YFSETQ.

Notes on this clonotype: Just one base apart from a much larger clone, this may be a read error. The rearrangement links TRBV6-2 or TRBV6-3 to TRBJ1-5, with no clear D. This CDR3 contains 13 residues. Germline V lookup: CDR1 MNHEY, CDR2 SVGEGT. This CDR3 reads CASTWQFNQHQHF. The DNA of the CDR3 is TGTGCCAGCACGTGGCAATTCAATCAGCACCAGCATTTT.

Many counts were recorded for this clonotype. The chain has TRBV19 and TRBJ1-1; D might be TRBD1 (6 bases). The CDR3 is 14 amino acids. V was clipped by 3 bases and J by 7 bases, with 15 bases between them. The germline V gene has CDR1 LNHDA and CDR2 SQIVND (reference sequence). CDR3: CASSIPDSSIEAFF. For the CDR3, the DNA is TGTGCCAGTAGTATCCCGGACAGCTCGATTGAAGCTTTCTTT.

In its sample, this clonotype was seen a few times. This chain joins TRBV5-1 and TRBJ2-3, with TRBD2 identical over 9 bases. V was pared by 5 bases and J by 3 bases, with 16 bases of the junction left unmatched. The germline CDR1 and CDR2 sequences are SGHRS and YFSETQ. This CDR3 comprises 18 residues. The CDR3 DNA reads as TGCGCCAGCAGTGCTAGGCCCCCGGGACTAGCCTTAACAGATACGCAGTATTTT. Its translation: CASSARPPGLALTDTQYF.

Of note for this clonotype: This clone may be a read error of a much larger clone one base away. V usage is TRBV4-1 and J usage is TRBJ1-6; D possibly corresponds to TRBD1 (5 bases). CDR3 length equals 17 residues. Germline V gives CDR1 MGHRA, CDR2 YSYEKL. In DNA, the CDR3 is TGCGCCAGCAGCCAAGGGGGGAGTTTCTCCTATAATTCACCCCTCAACTTT. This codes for CASSQGGSFSYNSPLNF.

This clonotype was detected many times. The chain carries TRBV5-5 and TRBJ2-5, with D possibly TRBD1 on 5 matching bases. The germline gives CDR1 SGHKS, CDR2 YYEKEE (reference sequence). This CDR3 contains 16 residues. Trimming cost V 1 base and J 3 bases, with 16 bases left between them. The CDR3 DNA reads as TGTGCCAGCAGCTTGCGGGCGGCAGGGCCTAAAGAGACCCAGTACTTC. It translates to CASSLRAAGPKETQYF.

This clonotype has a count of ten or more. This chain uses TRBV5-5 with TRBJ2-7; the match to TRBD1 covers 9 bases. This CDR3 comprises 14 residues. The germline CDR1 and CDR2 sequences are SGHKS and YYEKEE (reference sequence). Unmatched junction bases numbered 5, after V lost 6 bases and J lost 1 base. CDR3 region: CASTSGTGSYEQYF. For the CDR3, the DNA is TGTGCCAGCACCTCCGGGACAGGGTCCTACGAGCAGTACTTC. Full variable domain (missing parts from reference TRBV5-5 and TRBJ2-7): DAGVTQSPTHLIKTRGQQVTLRCSPISGHKSVSWYQQVLGQGPQFIFQYYEKEERGRGNFPDRFSARQFPNYSSELNVNALLLGDSALYLCASTSGTGSYEQYFGPGTRLTVT.